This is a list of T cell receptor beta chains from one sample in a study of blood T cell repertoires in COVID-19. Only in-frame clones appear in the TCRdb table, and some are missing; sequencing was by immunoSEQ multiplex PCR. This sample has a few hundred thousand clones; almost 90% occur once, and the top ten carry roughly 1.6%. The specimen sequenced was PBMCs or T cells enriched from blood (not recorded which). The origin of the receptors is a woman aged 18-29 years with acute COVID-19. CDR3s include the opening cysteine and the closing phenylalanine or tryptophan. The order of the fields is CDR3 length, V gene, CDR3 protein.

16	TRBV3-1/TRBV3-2	CASKGLAGEDTGELFF
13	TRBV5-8	CASSLFDGSEQFF
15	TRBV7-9	CASSLTAGAWNEQFF
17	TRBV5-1	CASSLAGLSTLDYGYTF
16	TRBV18	CASSDRTGRHQETQYF
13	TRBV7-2	CASSRRGSNEQFF
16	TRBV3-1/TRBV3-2	CASSQVGLAAYNEQFF
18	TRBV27	CASSFNVRTPQYNSPLHF
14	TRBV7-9	CASSSTGGKNTIYF
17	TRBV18	CASSPRPGTGIWETQYF
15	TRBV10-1	CASSDGGSSYNEQFF
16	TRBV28	CASSLGLGRVGNTIYF
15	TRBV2	CASSIVLAGLNEQFF
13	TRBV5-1	CASSSSSPETQYF
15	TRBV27	CASSRTSGSRYEQYF
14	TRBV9	CASSVSANTGELFF
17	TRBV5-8	CASSLDGWEDSRDEQYF
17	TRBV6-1	CASSEKPSGHLYNEQFF
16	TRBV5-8	CASSFRTSGNTGELFF
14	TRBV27	CASSPRTGSYEQYF
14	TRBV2	CASDGQGAWETQYF
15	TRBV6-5	CASSYLGQGIYEQYF
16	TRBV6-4	CASSALQGSSYNEQFF